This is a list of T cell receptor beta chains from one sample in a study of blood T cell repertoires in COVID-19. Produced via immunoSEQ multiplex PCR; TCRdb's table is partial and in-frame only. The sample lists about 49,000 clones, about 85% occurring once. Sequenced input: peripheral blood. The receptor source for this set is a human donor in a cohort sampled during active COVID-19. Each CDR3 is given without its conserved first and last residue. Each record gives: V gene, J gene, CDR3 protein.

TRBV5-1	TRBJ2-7	ASSLGPGDSNEQY
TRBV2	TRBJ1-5	ASKRGTGGSSEPQH
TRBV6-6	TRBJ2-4	ASSYADFKNIQY
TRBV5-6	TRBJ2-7	ASSFLGQGAEEQY
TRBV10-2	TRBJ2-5	ASSDTGRQETQY
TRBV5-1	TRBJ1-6	ASSMGDRSNSPLH
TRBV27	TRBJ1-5	ASSLLGQGSNQPQH
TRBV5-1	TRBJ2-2	ASSLDTGSGELF
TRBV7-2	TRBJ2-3	ASSSSRQATGTDTQY
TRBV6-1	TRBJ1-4	ASSEGQGILEKLF
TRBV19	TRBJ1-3	ASSIPPTGRGNTIY
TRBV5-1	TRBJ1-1	ASSSITGGTEAF
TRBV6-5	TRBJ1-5	ASSRGHHSNQPQH
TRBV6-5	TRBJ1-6	ASIFRDTGNSPLH
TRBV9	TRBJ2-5	ASSFSTGLGGQETQY
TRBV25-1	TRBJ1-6	ASSEFTGGRDSPLH
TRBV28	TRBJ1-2	ASRPRLDRVYGYT
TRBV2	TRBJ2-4	ASSFHVAKNIQY
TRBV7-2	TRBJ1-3	ASSSGTGTGNTIY
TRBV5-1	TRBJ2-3	ASSLEGQVTDTQY
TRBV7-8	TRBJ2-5	ASSLRSGTGSETQY
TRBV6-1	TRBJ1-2	ASSDAGWGGYT
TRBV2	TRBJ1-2	ASSWDSPYGYT
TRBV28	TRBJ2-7	ASSSHGLRDYYEQY
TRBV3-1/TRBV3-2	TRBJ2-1	ASGRGDEQF
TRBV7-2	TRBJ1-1	ASSTRGGNTEAF
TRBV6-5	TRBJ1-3	ASKAGAGNTIY
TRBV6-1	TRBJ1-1	ASSEMTGLNTEAF
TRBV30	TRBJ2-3	AYGGATDTQY
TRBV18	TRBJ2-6	ASSIDAGANVLT
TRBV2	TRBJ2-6	AGGSRNSGANVLT
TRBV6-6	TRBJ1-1	ASSSTVAGNTEAF
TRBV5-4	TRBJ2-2	ASSLRGWNTGELF
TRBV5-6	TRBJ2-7	ASSLAGDLEQY
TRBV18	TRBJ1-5	ASSPAGTGLNQPQH
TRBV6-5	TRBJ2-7	ASSYEAGRGEQY
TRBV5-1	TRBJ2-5	ASTTAGKETQY
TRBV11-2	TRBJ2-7	ASSSLTSGRDYEQY
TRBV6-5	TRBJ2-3	ASKTWEKSTQY
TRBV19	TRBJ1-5	ATWDTPYSNQPQH
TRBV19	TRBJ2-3	ASSSWTSGDTQY
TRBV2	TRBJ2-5	ASSVGQGFKTQY
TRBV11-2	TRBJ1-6	ASSTRQGANSPLH
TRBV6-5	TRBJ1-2	ASSYSSPGYGYT
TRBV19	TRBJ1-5	ATRQGVASNQPQH
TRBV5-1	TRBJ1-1	ASSLGQGPNTEAF
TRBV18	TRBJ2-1	ASSPFRSSYNEQF
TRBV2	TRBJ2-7	ASRSWRGDSYEQY
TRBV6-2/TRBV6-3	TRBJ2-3	ASRRLEEITDTQY
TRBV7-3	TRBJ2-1	ASSPTGYYNEQF
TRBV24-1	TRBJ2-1	ATSDPGTSGRREEQF
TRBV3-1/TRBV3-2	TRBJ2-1	ASSPFLGASYNEQF
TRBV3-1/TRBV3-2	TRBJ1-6	ASSQERGGEYNSPLH